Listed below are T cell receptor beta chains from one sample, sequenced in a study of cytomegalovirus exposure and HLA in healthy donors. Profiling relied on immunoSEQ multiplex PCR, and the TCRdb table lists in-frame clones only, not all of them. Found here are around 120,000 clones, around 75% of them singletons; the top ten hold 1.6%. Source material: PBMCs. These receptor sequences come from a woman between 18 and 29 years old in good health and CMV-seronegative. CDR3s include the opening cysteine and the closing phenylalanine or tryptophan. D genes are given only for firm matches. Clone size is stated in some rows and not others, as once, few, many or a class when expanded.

cdr3_nt: TGCAGCGGGGGGGGACAGGGAATGGGCGAGACCCAGTACTTC
cdr3_aa: CSGGGQGMGETQYF
clone_size: NA
j_call: TRBJ2-5
v_call: TRBV29-1
d_call: TRBD1

cdr3_nt: TGTGCCAGCAGGACAGGGATCTATGGCTACACCTTC
cdr3_aa: CASRTGIYGYTF
clone_size: NA
j_call: TRBJ1-2
v_call: TRBV6-5
d_call: TRBD1

cdr3_nt: TGTGCCAGCAGTGAATCGAGCGGGGTACCTGGTGAGCAGTTCTTC
cdr3_aa: CASSESSGVPGEQFF
clone_size: NA
j_call: TRBJ2-1
v_call: TRBV2
d_call: TRBD2

cdr3_nt: TGTGCCAGCAGCTTTGGAGGGGGGGCCCGGGAAACGCAGTATTTT
cdr3_aa: CASSFGGGARETQYF
clone_size: NA
j_call: TRBJ2-3
v_call: TRBV5-4
d_call: NA

cdr3_nt: TGTGCCAGCAGCTTAGAGGAGGCAGCCGAAGCTTTCTTT
cdr3_aa: CASSLEEAAEAFF
clone_size: NA
j_call: TRBJ1-1
v_call: TRBV7-8
d_call: NA

cdr3_nt: TGCGCCAGCAGCTTGAGGGGCCCCGAGCAGTACTTC
cdr3_aa: CASSLRGPEQYF
clone_size: few
j_call: TRBJ2-7
v_call: TRBV5-1
d_call: NA

cdr3_nt: TGTGCCAGCAGTGTCCACCGGGACAGCCTTTTGAACACTGAAGCTTTCTTT
cdr3_aa: CASSVHRDSLLNTEAFF
clone_size: once
j_call: TRBJ1-1
v_call: TRBV28
d_call: TRBD1

cdr3_nt: TGTGCCAGCATTGGAGGGGGCTGGACCTACGAGCAGTACTTC
cdr3_aa: CASIGGGWTYEQYF
clone_size: NA
j_call: TRBJ2-7
v_call: TRBV6-1
d_call: NA

cdr3_nt: TGCGCCAGCAGTGAGCCGGACAGACTCAATCAGCCCCAGCATTTT
cdr3_aa: CASSEPDRLNQPQHF
clone_size: NA
j_call: TRBJ1-5
v_call: TRBV10-1
d_call: NA

cdr3_nt: TGTGCCAGCAGTTATACAGGGGAAGCTTTCTTT
cdr3_aa: CASSYTGEAFF
clone_size: NA
j_call: TRBJ1-1
v_call: TRBV7-9
d_call: NA

cdr3_nt: TGTGCCAGTAGTATCCCCTTACAGGGGGCGAGGAGCTACACCTTC
cdr3_aa: CASSIPLQGARSYTF
clone_size: NA
j_call: TRBJ1-2
v_call: TRBV19
d_call: TRBD1

cdr3_nt: TGCGCCAGCAGCATGGGACAGGGGAGCACAGATACGCAGTATTTT
cdr3_aa: CASSMGQGSTDTQYF
clone_size: NA
j_call: TRBJ2-3
v_call: TRBV5-1
d_call: TRBD1

cdr3_nt: TGTGCCAGCAGAAATAGCGGGGGTGTCGACAATGAGCAGTTCTTC
cdr3_aa: CASRNSGGVDNEQFF
clone_size: NA
j_call: TRBJ2-1
v_call: TRBV27
d_call: TRBD2

cdr3_nt: TGTGCCAGCAGCGTGACCGGGAGTTACAGGTGGGATGAGCAGTTCTTC
cdr3_aa: CASSVTGSYRWDEQFF
clone_size: once
j_call: TRBJ2-1
v_call: TRBV9
d_call: NA

cdr3_nt: TGCGCCAGCAGCCCCTCCCTAGCGGGGGGCCGGTACAATGAGCAGTTCTTC
cdr3_aa: CASSPSLAGGRYNEQFF
clone_size: NA
j_call: TRBJ2-1
v_call: TRBV4-1
d_call: TRBD2

cdr3_nt: TGTGCCAGCAGTTACAGGGGGCCGTGGAACACTGAAGCTTTCTTT
cdr3_aa: CASSYRGPWNTEAFF
clone_size: NA
j_call: TRBJ1-1
v_call: TRBV28
d_call: TRBD1

cdr3_nt: TGTGCCAGCAGTCCACACAGGATGAACACTGAAGCTTTCTTT
cdr3_aa: CASSPHRMNTEAFF
clone_size: few
j_call: TRBJ1-1
v_call: TRBV28
d_call: NA

cdr3_nt: TGCGCCAGCAGCTTGGGACAGGGAAACTACGAGCAGTACTTC
cdr3_aa: CASSLGQGNYEQYF
clone_size: NA
j_call: TRBJ2-7
v_call: TRBV5-1
d_call: TRBD1

cdr3_nt: TGTGCCAGCAGCGTACAGGGGATCGATTCACCCCTTCACTTT
cdr3_aa: CASSVQGIDSPLHF
clone_size: NA
j_call: TRBJ1-6
v_call: TRBV9
d_call: NA

cdr3_nt: TGTGCCAGCACCGCCGGGGGGGCGGTGAACTCACCCCTCCACTTT
cdr3_aa: CASTAGGAVNSPLHF
clone_size: NA
j_call: TRBJ1-6
v_call: TRBV6-5
d_call: NA

cdr3_nt: TGTGCCAGCACCCGGACAGGGGGAAACGGGGAGCTGTTTTTT
cdr3_aa: CASTRTGGNGELFF
clone_size: NA
j_call: TRBJ2-2
v_call: TRBV6-1
d_call: TRBD1

cdr3_nt: TGCGCCAGCAGCTTGGACACAGACAGGGTCAATTCACCCCTCCACTTT
cdr3_aa: CASSLDTDRVNSPLHF
clone_size: NA
j_call: TRBJ1-6
v_call: TRBV5-1
d_call: TRBD1

cdr3_nt: TGTGCCAGCCTGTCTAATGTGGGCGGGGGCCAGAACATTCAGTACTTC
cdr3_aa: CASLSNVGGGQNIQYF
clone_size: NA
j_call: TRBJ2-4
v_call: TRBV7-9
d_call: NA

cdr3_nt: TGTGCCAGTAGTGGGACAGGGGGCTTTTCTGAAGCTTTCTTT
cdr3_aa: CASSGTGGFSEAFF
clone_size: NA
j_call: TRBJ1-1
v_call: TRBV19
d_call: TRBD1

cdr3_nt: TGTGCCAGCAGTTTATCTCCAGAGGCTACGCAGTATTTT
cdr3_aa: CASSLSPEATQYF
clone_size: NA
j_call: TRBJ2-3
v_call: TRBV27
d_call: NA

cdr3_nt: TGTGCCAGCAGCCCTAGGGGTGGGTTTGGGGATACGCAGTATTTT
cdr3_aa: CASSPRGGFGDTQYF
clone_size: NA
j_call: TRBJ2-3
v_call: TRBV11-2
d_call: NA

cdr3_nt: TGTGCCAGCAGCTCGCCGGGACAATGGAACACTGAAGCTTTCTTT
cdr3_aa: CASSSPGQWNTEAFF
clone_size: NA
j_call: TRBJ1-1
v_call: TRBV7-9
d_call: NA

cdr3_nt: TGTGCCTGGAGTGTAGGCCCCTCGGGGGTCCAAGAGACCCAGTACTTC
cdr3_aa: CAWSVGPSGVQETQYF
clone_size: NA
j_call: TRBJ2-5
v_call: TRBV30
d_call: NA

cdr3_nt: TGCAGCGTCCTCACATCGGGGGGGTTGGCCCGCTATGGCTACACCTTC
cdr3_aa: CSVLTSGGLARYGYTF
clone_size: NA
j_call: TRBJ1-2
v_call: TRBV29-1
d_call: NA

cdr3_nt: TGTGCCAGCTCACCACCATCACAGCAAGAGACCCAGTACTTC
cdr3_aa: CASSPPSQQETQYF
clone_size: NA
j_call: TRBJ2-5
v_call: TRBV18
d_call: NA

cdr3_nt: TGTGCCTGGAGTCTTACCTACGAGCAGTACTTC
cdr3_aa: CAWSLTYEQYF
clone_size: once
j_call: TRBJ2-7
v_call: TRBV30
d_call: NA

cdr3_nt: TGTGCCAGCAGCTTGGGTTGGGACAGGGACAATCAGCCCCAGCATTTT
cdr3_aa: CASSLGWDRDNQPQHF
clone_size: NA
j_call: TRBJ1-5
v_call: TRBV5-8
d_call: TRBD1

cdr3_nt: TGTGCCAGCAGCTCCGACAGGGGCAGTTCACCCCTCCACTTT
cdr3_aa: CASSSDRGSSPLHF
clone_size: NA
j_call: TRBJ1-6
v_call: TRBV11-2
d_call: TRBD1